This note documents a single T cell receptor (beta chain) sequence. Profiling relied on immunoSEQ multiplex PCR, and the TCRdb table lists in-frame clones only, not all of them. The profile shows around 83,000 clones, over 85% of them singletons. The CDR3 has 16 residues. J gave up 6 bases and V 5 bases, and 16 bases lay outside the gene matches. In germline, CDR1 is SGHVS, CDR2 FNYEAQ. The data stem from a study of technical replicates of blood from a few donors. The chain recombines TRBV7-6 with TRBJ2-7; the match to TRBD2 covers 7 bases. The sequenced sample consisted of T cells isolated from PBMCs. The TCR originated in a human donor in good health. CDR3 in amino acids: CASSPILASTRGEQYF. The CDR3 bases are TGTGCCAGCAGCCCAATACTAGCGTCCACGAGAGGCGAGCAGTACTTC.